Below, 10 T cell receptor beta chains from the same sample are listed, as sequenced in a study of response to subunit inactivated influenza vaccine. TCRdb re-called the RT-PCR reads with MiXCR, one entry per CDR3 protein. Among about 520,000 distinct CDR3 sequences listed, approximately 7.2% were seen once. Sequenced here: PBMCs from blood, sampled around 25 months after vaccination. The receptors derive from a man aged 45 to 70 who received an inactivated influenza vaccine.

The CDR3 loop is CASLERATNEKLFF. In nucleotides, the CDR3 is TGTGCCAGCCTAGAGAGGGCAACTAATGAAAAACTGTTTTTT. This chain connects TRBV2 to TRBJ1-4, with no clear D. The V end was cut by 8 bases, the J end by 0 bases, with 10 bases between. The CDR3 is 14 residues long. Germline CDR1 reads SNHLY; CDR2 reads FYNNEI.

This clonotype has only one observation. In nucleotides, the CDR3 is TGCAGCGTTGGACACAAGAACACTGAAGCTTTCTTT. It translates to CSVGHKNTEAFF. The chain carries TRBV29-1 and TRBJ1-1; D gene ambiguous. The V gene's germline CDR1 is SQVTM and CDR2 ANQGSEA. This CDR3 is 12 amino acids long. V was shortened by 4 bases and J by 1 base, with 7 bases between the two germline ends.

This clonotype has only a few counts. The gene calls are TRBV10-3 and TRBJ2-3; 7 bases fit TRBD1. This CDR3 region has 13 residues. V shed 2 bases, J shed 6 bases, and the junction held 2 bases outside the gene matches. Germline values: CDR1 ENHRY, CDR2 SYGVKD. CDR3 amino acids: CAISEEGADTQYF. Written as DNA, the CDR3 is TGTGCCATCAGTGAGGAGGGGGCCGATACGCAGTATTTT.

This clonotype was counted between two and nine times. The chain recombines TRBV10-3 with TRBJ1-5; maybe TRBD1 (5 bases). CDR1 and CDR2 (germline): ENHRY, SYGVKD. This CDR3 is 15 amino acids long. V lost 0 bases to trimming and J lost 2 bases, with 8 bases between them. The CDR3 DNA is TGTGCCATCAGTGAGTCGATACAGGGCAATCAGCCCCAGCATTTT. This gives the protein CAISESIQGNQPQHF.

The V gene is TRBV5-1, the J gene TRBJ1-2; D call uncertain. Germline V CDR1 and CDR2: SGHRS, YFSETQ. V dropped 0 bases and J dropped 2 bases, with 14 bases sitting between them. The CDR3 is 16 residues long. CDR3 amino acids: CASSLAGGPQNYGYTF. The CDR3 DNA reads TGCGCCAGCAGCTTGGCCGGCGGGCCGCAAAACTATGGCTACACCTTC.

This clonotype has at least ten counts. This chain uses TRBV2 with TRBJ2-7; D not certain. Per germline, CDR1 SNHLY and CDR2 FYNNEI. The CDR3 runs 10 residues. The V end was cut by 4 bases, the J end by 6 bases, with 4 bases between. DNA for the CDR3: TGTGCCAGCAGTGGGGTCGAGCAGTACTTC. Protein: CASSGVEQYF.

This clonotype occurred a few times. The V call is TRBV12-3 or TRBV12-4, the J call TRBJ2-7, with a tentative D call TRBD1 (6 bases). Trimming took 3 bases from V and 0 from J, leaving 12 bases between them. The CDR3 totals 15 residues. The CDR3 DNA follows: TGTGCCAGCAGTTTTGCCAGGACAGCCTCCTACGAGCAGTACTTC. Amino acid sequence: CASSFARTASYEQYF.

This clonotype was counted ten times or more. The rearrangement uses TRBV7-2 and TRBJ2-5; 7 bases align to TRBD1. Germline CDR1 SGHTA, CDR2 FQGNSA. V trimming: 5 bases; J trimming: 2 bases; junction bases outside the gene matches: 2. The CDR3 runs 13 residues. CDR3 nucleotide sequence: TGTGCCAGCAGCAGGGGACAGCAAGAGACCCAGTACTTC. Translating it yields CASSRGQQETQYF.

This clonotype was seen a handful of times. This chain uses TRBV4-2 with TRBJ1-5; D is unresolved. The CDR3 runs 13 residues. Germline V gene lookup returns CDR1 LGHNA and CDR2 YNFKEQ. The V end was cut by 3 bases, the J end by 3 bases, with 6 bases between. The CDR3 reads CASSQAHNQPQHF. The CDR3 DNA reads as TGTGCCAGCAGCCAGGCCCACAATCAGCCCCAGCATTTT.

The V and J genes are TRBV2 and TRBJ1-5; no reliable D call. The V gene's germline CDR1 is SNHLY and CDR2 FYNNEI. This CDR3 region has 15 residues. V was cut by 2 bases and J by 3 bases, with 11 bases left in between. This CDR3 is CASSEHTAYNQPQHF. As DNA, the CDR3 is TGTGCCAGCAGTGAACACACGGCCTACAATCAGCCCCAGCATTTT.